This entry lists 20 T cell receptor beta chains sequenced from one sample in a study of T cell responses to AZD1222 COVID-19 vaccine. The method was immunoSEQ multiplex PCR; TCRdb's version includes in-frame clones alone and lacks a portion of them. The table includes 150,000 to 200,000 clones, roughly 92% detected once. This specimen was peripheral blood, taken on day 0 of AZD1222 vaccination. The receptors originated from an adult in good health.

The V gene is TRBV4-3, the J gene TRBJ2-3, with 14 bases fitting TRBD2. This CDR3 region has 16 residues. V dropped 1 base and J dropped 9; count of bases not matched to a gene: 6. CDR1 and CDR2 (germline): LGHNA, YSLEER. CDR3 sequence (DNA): TGCGCCAGCAGCCAAGGGGGGACTAGCGGGGGAGGGACGCAGTATTTT. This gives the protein CASSQGGTSGGGTQYF.

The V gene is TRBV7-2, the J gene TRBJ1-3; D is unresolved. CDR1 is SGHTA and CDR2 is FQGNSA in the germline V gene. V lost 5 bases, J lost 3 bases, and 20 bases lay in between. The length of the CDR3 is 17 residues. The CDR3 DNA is TGTGCCAGCAGCCAGACCTTGGAGTGGCGGGGTGGAAACACCATATATTTT. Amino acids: CASSQTLEWRGGNTIYF.

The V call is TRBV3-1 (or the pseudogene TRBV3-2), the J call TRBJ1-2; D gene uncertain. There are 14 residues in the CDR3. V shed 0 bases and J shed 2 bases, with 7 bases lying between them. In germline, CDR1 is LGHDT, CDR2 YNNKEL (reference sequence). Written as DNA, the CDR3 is TGTGCCAGCAGCCAAGATGGGGAGAACTATGGCTACACCTTC. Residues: CASSQDGENYGYTF.

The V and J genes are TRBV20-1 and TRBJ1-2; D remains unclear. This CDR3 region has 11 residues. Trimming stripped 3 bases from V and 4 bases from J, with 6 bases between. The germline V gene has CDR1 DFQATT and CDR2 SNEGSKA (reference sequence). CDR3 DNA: TGCAGTGCTAGGGAGGGCTATGGCTACACCTTC. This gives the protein CSAREGYGYTF.

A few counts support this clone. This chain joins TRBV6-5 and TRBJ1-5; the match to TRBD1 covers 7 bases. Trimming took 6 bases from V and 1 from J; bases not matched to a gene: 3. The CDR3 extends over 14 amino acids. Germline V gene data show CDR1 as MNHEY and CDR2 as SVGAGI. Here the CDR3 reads CASRSGGSNQPQHF. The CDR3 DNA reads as TGTGCCAGCAGGTCAGGGGGGAGCAATCAGCCCCAGCATTTT.

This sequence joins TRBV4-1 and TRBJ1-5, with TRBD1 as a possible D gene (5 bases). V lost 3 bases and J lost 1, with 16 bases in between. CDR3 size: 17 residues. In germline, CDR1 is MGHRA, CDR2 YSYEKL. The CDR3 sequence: CASSQARGGESNQPQHF. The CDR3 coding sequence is TGCGCCAGCAGCCAGGCCCGGGGGGGGGAGAGCAATCAGCCCCAGCATTTT.

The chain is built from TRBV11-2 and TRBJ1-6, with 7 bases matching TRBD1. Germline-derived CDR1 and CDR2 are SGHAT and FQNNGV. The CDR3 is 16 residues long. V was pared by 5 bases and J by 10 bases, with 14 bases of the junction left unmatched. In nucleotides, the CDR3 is TGTGCCAGCAGCCCCCCAAACCAAGGGGGCAACTCACCCCTCCACTTT. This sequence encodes CASSPPNQGGNSPLHF.

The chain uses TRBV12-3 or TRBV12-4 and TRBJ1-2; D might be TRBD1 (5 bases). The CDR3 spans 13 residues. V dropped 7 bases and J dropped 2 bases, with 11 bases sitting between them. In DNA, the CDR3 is TGTGCCAGCACCCTAGGGGTCAACTATGGCTACACCTTC. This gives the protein CASTLGVNYGYTF.

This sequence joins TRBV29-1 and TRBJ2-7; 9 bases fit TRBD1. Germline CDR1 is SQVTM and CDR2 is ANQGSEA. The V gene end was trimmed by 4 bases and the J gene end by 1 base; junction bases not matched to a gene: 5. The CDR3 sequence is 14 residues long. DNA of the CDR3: TGCAGCGTTGTAGGAGGACAGGGGTCCTACGAGCAGTACTTC. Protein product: CSVVGGQGSYEQYF.

The CDR3 loop is CASSSTGGKETQYF. The CDR3 DNA reads TGTGCCAGCAGCTCGACTGGAGGGAAAGAGACCCAGTACTTC. The chain carries TRBV7-8 and TRBJ2-5; D is possibly TRBD2 (6 bases). This CDR3 comprises 14 residues. V was trimmed by 4 bases and J by 3 bases, leaving 12 bases between them. CDR1 SGHVS and CDR2 FQNEAQ come from the germline V gene.

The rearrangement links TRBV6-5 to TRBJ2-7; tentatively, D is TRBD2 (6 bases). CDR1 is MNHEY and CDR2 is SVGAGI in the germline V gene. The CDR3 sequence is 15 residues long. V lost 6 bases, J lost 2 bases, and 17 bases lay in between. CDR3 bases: TGTGCCAGCAGGGACCGTGGGCGGGGCGCCTACGAGCAGTACTTC. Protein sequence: CASRDRGRGAYEQYF.

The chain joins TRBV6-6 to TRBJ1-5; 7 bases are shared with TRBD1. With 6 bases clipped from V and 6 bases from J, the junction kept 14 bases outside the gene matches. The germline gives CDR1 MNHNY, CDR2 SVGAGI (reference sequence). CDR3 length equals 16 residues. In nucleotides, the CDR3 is TGTGCCAGCAGCCTAAAAGGGGGCAACTTGGCTCAGCCCCAGCATTTT. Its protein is CASSLKGGNLAQPQHF.

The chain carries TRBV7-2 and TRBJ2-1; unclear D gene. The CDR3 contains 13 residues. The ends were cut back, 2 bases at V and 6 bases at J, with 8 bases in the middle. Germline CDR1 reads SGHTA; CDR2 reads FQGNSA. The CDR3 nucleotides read TGTGCCAGCAGCTTACCCATAATCAATGAGCAGTTCTTC. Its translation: CASSLPIINEQFF.

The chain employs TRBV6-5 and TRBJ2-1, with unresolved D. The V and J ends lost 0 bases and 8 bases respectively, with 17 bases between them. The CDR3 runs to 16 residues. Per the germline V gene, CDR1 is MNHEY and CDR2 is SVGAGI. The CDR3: CASSYSTPSLADEQFF. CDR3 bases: TGTGCCAGCAGTTACTCGACTCCATCATTGGCAGATGAGCAGTTCTTC.

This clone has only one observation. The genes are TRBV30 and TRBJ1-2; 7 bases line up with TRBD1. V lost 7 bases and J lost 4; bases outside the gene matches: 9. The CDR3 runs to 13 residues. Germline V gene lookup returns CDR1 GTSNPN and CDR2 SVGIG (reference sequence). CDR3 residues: CASRQGLTYGYTF. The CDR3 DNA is TGTGCCTCTCGACAGGGCCTAACCTATGGCTACACCTTC.

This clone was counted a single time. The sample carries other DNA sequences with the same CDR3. The chain's CDR3 is CASSSGTGNYGYTF. DNA for the CDR3: TGTGCCAGCAGCTCCGGGACAGGGAACTATGGCTACACCTTC. The chain recombines TRBV2 with TRBJ1-2; 9 bases are a match to TRBD1. With 6 bases clipped from V and 2 bases from J, the junction kept 4 bases outside the gene matches. Germline values: CDR1 SNHLY, CDR2 FYNNEI. The CDR3 is made up of 14 amino acids. The full variable domain, in which reference TRBV2 and TRBJ1-2 provide the parts outside the CDR3, is EPEVTQTPSHQVTQMGQEVILRCVPISNHLYFYWYRQILGQKVEFLVSFYNNEISEKSEIFDDQFSVERPDGSNFTLKIRSTKLEDSAMYFCASSSGTGNYGYTFGSGTRLTVV.

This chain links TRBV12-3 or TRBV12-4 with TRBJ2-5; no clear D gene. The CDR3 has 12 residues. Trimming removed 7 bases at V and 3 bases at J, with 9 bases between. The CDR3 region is CASTETEETQYF. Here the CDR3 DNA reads TGTGCCAGCACTGAGACGGAAGAGACCCAGTACTTC.

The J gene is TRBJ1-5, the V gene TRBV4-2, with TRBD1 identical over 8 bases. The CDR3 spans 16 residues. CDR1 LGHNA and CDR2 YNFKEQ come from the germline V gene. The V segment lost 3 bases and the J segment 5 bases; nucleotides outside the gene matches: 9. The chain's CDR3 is CASSQVDRGEDQPQHF. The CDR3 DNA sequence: TGTGCCAGCAGCCAGGTAGACAGGGGAGAGGATCAGCCCCAGCATTTT.

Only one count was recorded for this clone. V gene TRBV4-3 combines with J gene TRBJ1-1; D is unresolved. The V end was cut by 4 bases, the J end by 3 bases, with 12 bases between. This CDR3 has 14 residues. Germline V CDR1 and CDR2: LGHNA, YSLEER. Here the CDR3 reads CASSRLMRDTEAFF. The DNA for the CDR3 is TGCGCCAGCAGCCGCCTCATGCGGGACACTGAAGCTTTCTTT.

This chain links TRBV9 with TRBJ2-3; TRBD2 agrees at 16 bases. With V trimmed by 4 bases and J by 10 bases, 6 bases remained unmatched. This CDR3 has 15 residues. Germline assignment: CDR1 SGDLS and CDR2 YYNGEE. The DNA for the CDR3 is TGTGCCAGCAGCTTCGGGACTAGCGGGGGGGAAGCGCAGTATTTT. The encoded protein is CASSFGTSGGEAQYF.